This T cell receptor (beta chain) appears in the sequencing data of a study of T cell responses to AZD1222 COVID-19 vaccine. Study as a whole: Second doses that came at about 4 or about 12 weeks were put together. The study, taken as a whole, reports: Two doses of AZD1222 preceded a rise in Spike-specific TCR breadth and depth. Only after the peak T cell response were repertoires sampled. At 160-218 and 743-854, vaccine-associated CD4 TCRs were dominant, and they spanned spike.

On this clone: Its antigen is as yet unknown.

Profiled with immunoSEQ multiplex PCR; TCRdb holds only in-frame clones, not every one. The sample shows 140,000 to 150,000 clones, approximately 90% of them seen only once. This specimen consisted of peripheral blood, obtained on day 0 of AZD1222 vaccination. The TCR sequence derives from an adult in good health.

CDR3 protein: CASSIGTGTYEQYF. CDR3 bases: TGTGCCAGTAGTATAGGGACAGGGACCTACGAGCAGTACTTC. V is TRBV19 and J is TRBJ2-7, with 8 bases aligning to TRBD1. J lost 2 bases, V lost 1 base, and 1 base had no gene match. From germline, CDR1 is LNHDA and CDR2 SQIVND (reference sequence). The length of the CDR3 is 14 residues.